Below, 27 T cell receptor beta chains from the same sample are listed, as sequenced in a study of T cells in Graves' hyperthyroidism and ophthalmopathy. Using RNA transcripts as the source, TCR beta CDR3 regions were amplified. HTBI primers were the set used in a first-round RT-PCR of the TCR CDR3. TCRdb passed the multiplex PCR reads through MiXCR, listing each CDR3 protein once. Of about 200,000 distinct CDR3 sequences in the sample, less than 20% were seen once. Sequencing input: blood. The source of these receptors is a woman aged 45-65 years with Graves' hyperthyroidism.

This chain connects TRBV4-1 to TRBJ2-5; 10 bases are shared with TRBD2. CDR1 MGHRA and CDR2 YSYEKL come from the germline V gene. V gave up 2 bases and J gave up 2 bases; unmatched junction bases: 5. The CDR3 totals 16 residues. CDR3 nucleotide sequence: TGCGCCAGCAGCCAAACTAGCGGGGCCCGTCAAGAGACCCAGTACTTC. Its translation is CASSQTSGARQETQYF.

This clonotype was observed a few times. V usage is TRBV7-6 and J usage is TRBJ2-3, with 9 positions matching TRBD2. The germline V gene encodes CDR1 SGHVS and CDR2 FNYEAQ. The CDR3 is 14 amino acids. J lost 5 bases, V lost 5 bases, and 5 bases had no gene match. The CDR3 nucleotides are TGTGCCAGCAGCATAAGCGGGAGGATAGATACGCAGTATTTT. Amino acid sequence: CASSISGRIDTQYF.

This clonotype was observed a handful of times. The V and J genes are TRBV10-2 and TRBJ2-7; either TRBD1 or TRBD2 may fit D (5 bases each). The V end was cut by 6 bases, the J end by 0 bases, with 15 bases between. This CDR3 contains 15 residues. CDR1 is WSHSY and CDR2 is SAAADI in the germline V gene. CDR3 sequence: CASRKGTASSYEQYF. In DNA form, the CDR3 reads TGCGCCAGCAGGAAAGGGACGGCTAGCTCCTACGAGCAGTACTTC.

This clonotype showed up just a few times. V is TRBV2 and J is TRBJ1-3; D gene unclear. V lost 4 bases and J lost 1, with 8 bases in between. This CDR3 has 14 residues. Germline CDR1 and CDR2: SNHLY and FYNNEI. CDR3 in amino acids: CASSGRASGNTIYF. The CDR3 nucleotides are TGTGCCAGCAGTGGAAGGGCTTCTGGAAACACCATATATTTT.

The table lists this clonotype with many counts. V gene TRBV6-1 combines with J gene TRBJ1-6; no definite D call. CDR1 MNHNS and CDR2 SASEGT come from the germline V gene. Deletions cut 5 bases from V and 10 bases from J, with 12 bases between. The CDR3 contains 13 residues. The CDR3 loop reads CASSLEPGSPLHF. In DNA form, the CDR3 reads TGTGCCAGCAGTCTGGAGCCGGGCTCACCCCTCCACTTT.

Many counts were recorded for this clonotype. The V call is TRBV10-1, the J call TRBJ2-5; D perhaps matches TRBD2 (6 bases). The CDR3 is 14 amino acids. CDR1 WNHNN and CDR2 SYGVQD come from the germline V gene (reference sequence). V dropped 0 bases and J dropped 5 bases, with 10 bases sitting between them. CDR3 coding DNA: TGCGCCAGCAGTGAGTCAATGGGGAGGGAGACCCAGTACTTC. Protein product: CASSESMGRETQYF.

This clonotype appeared many times. The rearrangement links TRBV28 to TRBJ2-1; 8 nucleotides line up with TRBD2. The J segment lost 2 bases and the V segment lost 2 bases, leaving 8 bases of the junction unmatched. This CDR3 spans 17 amino acids. Germline V gene data show CDR1 as MDHEN and CDR2 as SYDVKM. CDR3 sequence reads: CASSLRAGERAYNEQFF. The DNA for the CDR3 is TGTGCCAGCAGTTTAAGAGCGGGAGAGCGGGCCTACAATGAGCAGTTCTTC.

V gene TRBV6-2 or TRBV6-3 combines with J gene TRBJ2-1; D might be TRBD2 (5 bases). This CDR3 has 16 amino acids. CDR1 and CDR2 from the germline V gene are MNHEY and SVGEGT. Trimming took 8 bases from V and 7 from J, leaving 24 bases between them. DNA of the CDR3: TGTGCCAGCTGCCTTGGGAGCGGAGCAGTAAGTAATGAGCAGTTCTTC. Its translation is CASCLGSGAVSNEQFF.

This clonotype has a count of ten or more. The J gene is TRBJ1-5, the V gene TRBV2, with D unclear. CDR1 is SNHLY and CDR2 is FYNNEI in the germline V gene. The CDR3 runs to 14 residues. Trimming took 5 bases from V and 3 from J, leaving 11 bases between them. The CDR3 DNA reads as TGTGCCAGCAGTACGTCAGGAAACAATCAGCCCCAGCATTTT. This gives the protein CASSTSGNNQPQHF.

This clonotype was detected many times. V usage is TRBV20-1 and J usage is TRBJ1-1; a possible D gene is TRBD1 (6 bases). The V end lost 2 bases, the J end lost 1 base, and 11 bases lay between the germline ends. This CDR3 region has 14 residues. From germline, CDR1 is DFQATT and CDR2 SNEGSKA (reference sequence). The CDR3, as DNA: TGCAGTGCTAGACGGGGGCGAGGGAACACTGAAGCTTTCTTT. Translation: CSARRGRGNTEAFF.

Only a few counts were recorded for this clonotype. V usage is TRBV9 and J usage is TRBJ2-5; no clear D. CDR3 size: 13 residues. V lost 1 base, J lost 5 bases, and 9 bases lay in between. Per germline, CDR1 SGDLS and CDR2 YYNGEE. The CDR3 sequence is CASSVSFGETQYF. CDR3 DNA sequence: TGTGCCAGCAGCGTATCTTTCGGGGAGACCCAGTACTTC.

This clonotype was seen many times. V gene TRBV28 combines with J gene TRBJ1-1; weak D call: TRBD1 (6 bases). The CDR3 consists of 14 residues. Germline values: CDR1 MDHEN, CDR2 SYDVKM. Trimming took off 3 bases at V and 11 bases at J, with 19 bases between the two ends. The chain's CDR3 is CASSFTGSSPRAFF. The CDR3 nucleotides are TGTGCCAGCAGTTTCACAGGGTCTTCCCCCCGCGCTTTCTTT. Drawing the rest from reference TRBV28 and TRBJ1-1, the complete variable domain is DVKVTQSSRYLVKRTGEKVFLECVQDMDHENMFWYRQDPGLGLRLIYFSYDVKMKEKGDIPEGYSVSREKKERFSLILESASTNQTSMYLCASSFTGSSPRAFFGQGTRLTVV.

Only a few counts were recorded for this clonotype. The chain uses TRBV7-8 and TRBJ1-2; TRBD1 might be the D (5 bases). CDR1 SGHVS and CDR2 FQNEAQ come from the germline V gene. The V gene lost 5 bases and the J gene lost 0 bases, with 16 bases spanning the gap. This CDR3 is 16 amino acids long. The CDR3 protein is CASSLNTGDTNYGYTF. The CDR3 region has the DNA TGTGCCAGCAGCCTGAATACAGGAGATACTAACTATGGCTACACCTTC.

The table lists this clonotype with many counts. The chain is built from TRBV30 and TRBJ2-3, with TRBD2 matching 8 bases. In germline, CDR1 is GTSNPN, CDR2 SVGIG (reference sequence). CDR3 length: 13 residues. With V trimmed by 2 bases and J by 9 bases, 7 bases remained unmatched. The CDR3, as DNA: TGTGCCTGGAGTACCCGGGAGGGGACAACGCAGTATTTT. Protein: CAWSTREGTTQYF.

This clonotype was recorded at least ten times. The V and J genes are TRBV3-1 and TRBJ2-7; possible D gene TRBD1, 6 bases. There are 15 residues in the CDR3. Germline V CDR1 and CDR2: LGHDT, YNNKEL (reference sequence). The V end was cut by 2 bases, the J end by 3 bases, with 14 bases between. Here the CDR3 DNA reads TGTGCCAGCAGCCAAAGCTCCGGGACATTCTACGAGCAGTACTTC. This codes for CASSQSSGTFYEQYF.

This chain connects TRBV5-1 to TRBJ2-2, with no clear D. CDR1 SGHRS and CDR2 YFSETQ come from the germline V gene. The CDR3 sequence is 14 residues long. Trimming removed 4 bases from V and 1 base from J, with 8 bases in between. CDR3 nucleotide sequence: TGCGCCAGCAGCAAGGATGGGAACACCGGGGAGCTGTTTTTT. Its translation: CASSKDGNTGELFF.

This chain uses TRBV6-6 with TRBJ2-7; no definite D call. The CDR3 runs to 14 residues. The germline CDR1 and CDR2 sequences are MNHNY and SVGAGI (reference sequence). V lost 2 bases, J lost 1 base, and 9 bases lay in between. CDR3 region: CASSYGVGSYEQYF. DNA for the CDR3: TGTGCCAGCAGTTACGGGGTGGGATCCTACGAGCAGTACTTC.

This clonotype was recorded many times. The V and J genes are TRBV5-8 and TRBJ2-7; 12 bases map to TRBD2. The V segment lost 4 bases and the J segment 6 bases; nucleotides outside the gene matches: 11. CDR3 length equals 16 residues. CDR1 is SGHTS, CDR2 YDEGEE, per germline. The CDR3 sequence is CASSQRTSGTSREQYF. The CDR3 DNA reads TGTGCCAGCAGCCAAAGGACTAGCGGGACCTCTCGCGAGCAGTACTTC. The whole variable domain, filled in from reference TRBV5-8 and TRBJ2-7, reads EAGVTQSPTHLIKTRGQQATLRCSPISGHTSVYWYQQALGLGLQFLLWYDEGEERNRGNFPPRFSGRQFPNYSSELNVNALELEDSALYLCASSQRTSGTSREQYFGPGTRLTVT.

The gene calls are TRBV7-2 and TRBJ2-5, with D perhaps TRBD2 (5 bases). There are 11 residues in the CDR3. V was pared by 1 base and J by 10 bases, with 7 bases between. From germline, CDR1 is SGHTA and CDR2 FQGNSA. The CDR3 DNA reads as TGTGCCAGCAGCTTAGGGACTTACCAGTACTTC. Its protein is CASSLGTYQYF.

This rearrangement joins TRBV12-3 or TRBV12-4 to TRBJ2-1; D unresolved. The ends were cut back, 6 bases at V and 0 bases at J, with 12 bases in the middle. The CDR3 is 15 amino acids. The DNA for the CDR3 is TGTGCCAGCAGCCCCGACTTAAGCTCCTACAATGAGCAGTTCTTC. This sequence encodes CASSPDLSSYNEQFF.

This clonotype was found many times. The chain has TRBV28 and TRBJ1-5, with unresolved D. Germline V CDR1 and CDR2: MDHEN, SYDVKM. Deletions cut 3 bases from V and 15 bases from J, with 15 bases between. The CDR3 is 12 residues long. CDR3 sequence: CASSFSSSLGHF. CDR3 bases: TGTGCCAGCAGTTTTTCGTCCTCACTCGGGCATTTT.

This clonotype has ten or more counts. This chain joins TRBV3-1 and TRBJ2-3, with 10 bases fitting TRBD2. Trimming cost V 4 bases and J 2 bases; bases outside gene matches: 6. This CDR3 comprises 16 residues. CDR1 and CDR2 (germline): LGHDT, YNNKEL (reference sequence). The CDR3 sequence: CASSPWTSGYTDTQYF. The CDR3 bases are TGTGCCAGCAGCCCTTGGACTAGCGGTTACACAGATACGCAGTATTTT.

This clonotype came up many times. The chain has TRBV7-3 and TRBJ2-1, with 8 bases matching TRBD2. Germline V lookup: CDR1 SGHTA, CDR2 FQGTGA. V shed 2 bases and J 4 bases; nucleotides not matched to a gene: 4. This CDR3 comprises 15 residues. CDR3 in amino acids: CASSLESGSYNEQFF. CDR3 DNA sequence: TGTGCCAGCAGCTTAGAAAGCGGGAGTTACAATGAGCAGTTCTTC.

The V call is TRBV4-2, the J call TRBJ2-5, with D uncertain. The CDR3 spans 15 residues. V was trimmed by 0 bases and J by 4 bases, leaving 12 bases between them. From germline, CDR1 is LGHNA and CDR2 YNFKEQ. The CDR3 DNA reads TGTGCCAGCAGCCAAGAGCCTCGAGGACGAGAGACCCAGTACTTC. It encodes CASSQEPRGRETQYF.

This clonotype was found many times. The chain joins TRBV27 to TRBJ2-1, with TRBD2 matching 13 bases. Germline V gene sequence: CDR1 MNHEY, CDR2 SMNVEV (reference sequence). The CDR3 runs to 21 residues. J lost 2 bases, V lost 4 bases, and 17 bases had no gene match. The CDR3 DNA reads TGTGCCAGCAGTTACCGATTGGTACTAGCGGGAGGGCCCTCGGCCTACAATGAGCAGTTCTTC. This sequence encodes CASSYRLVLAGGPSAYNEQFF.

In its sample, this clonotype was seen a few times. The CDR3 region has the DNA TGCGCCAGCAGCCCAAGGACTAGACAAAGCACAGATACGCAGTATTTT. Its protein product is CASSPRTRQSTDTQYF. The chain links TRBV4-1 to TRBJ2-3, with 7 nucleotides matching TRBD2. CDR1 and CDR2 (germline): MGHRA, YSYEKL. With 4 bases clipped from V and 0 bases from J, the junction kept 7 bases outside the gene matches. This CDR3 region has 16 residues.

The count of this clonotype is one. A much bigger clone sits one base away, suggesting this may be a read error. The chain joins TRBV27 to TRBJ2-1; a weak D match, TRBD2 (5 bases). The DNA end favors TRBJ2-7, so the J call may be wrong. Germline values: CDR1 MNHEY, CDR2 SMNVEV (reference sequence). This CDR3 is 11 amino acids long. In DNA, the CDR3 is TGTGCCAGCACCCGGGATAATGAGCAGTACTTC. Translation gives CASTRDNEQYF.